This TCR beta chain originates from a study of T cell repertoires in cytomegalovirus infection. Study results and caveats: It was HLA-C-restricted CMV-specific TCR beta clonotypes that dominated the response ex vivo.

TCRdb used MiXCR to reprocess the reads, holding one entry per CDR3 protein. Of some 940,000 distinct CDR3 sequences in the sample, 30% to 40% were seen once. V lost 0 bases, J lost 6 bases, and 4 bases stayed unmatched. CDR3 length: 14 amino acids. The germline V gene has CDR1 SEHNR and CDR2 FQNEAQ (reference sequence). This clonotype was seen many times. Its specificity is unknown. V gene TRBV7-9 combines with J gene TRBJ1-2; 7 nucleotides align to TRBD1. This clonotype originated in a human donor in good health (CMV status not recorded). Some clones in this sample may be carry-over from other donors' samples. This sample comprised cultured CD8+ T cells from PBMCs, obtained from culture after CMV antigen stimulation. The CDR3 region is CASSLAGGFNGYTF. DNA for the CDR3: TGTGCCAGCAGCTTAGCAGGGGGCTTTAATGGCTACACCTTC.